Shown below are 26 T cell receptor beta chains from a single sample sequenced in a study of OX40 agonist ivuxolimab in advanced cancers. Sequencing used immunoSEQ multiplex PCR; TCRdb keeps in-frame clones, though not all of them. The sample records around 100,000 clones, roughly 95% being singletons. The sample was CD4+ or CD8+ T cells sorted from blood, taken in a trial of the OX40 agonist ivuxolimab. The receptors were sampled from an adult with an advanced solid tumor such as melanoma, head and neck, liver or kidney cancer.

The chain joins TRBV5-1 to TRBJ1-6, with D hard to call. Germline values: CDR1 SGHRS, CDR2 YFSETQ. Trimming pared 2 bases from V and 7 bases from J, leaving 10 bases between. This CDR3 spans 14 amino acids. Here the CDR3 DNA reads TGCGCCAGCAGCTTAGACCCACTGAATTCACCCCTCCACTTT. Protein product: CASSLDPLNSPLHF.

The V call is TRBV6-5, the J call TRBJ2-2; D could derive from TRBD1 or TRBD2 (5 bases each). CDR1 is MNHEY, CDR2 SVGAGI, per germline. The CDR3 covers 13 residues. V was cut by 7 bases and J by 1 base, with 7 bases left in between. The CDR3 DNA follows: TGTGCCAGCATGGGGGAGAACACCGGGGAGCTGTTTTTT. It yields the protein CASMGENTGELFF.

There are a few counts of this clone. This chain joins TRBV11-2 and TRBJ1-3; possibly TRBD1 for D (5 bases). The CDR3 runs to 16 residues. The germline V gene has CDR1 SGHAT and CDR2 FQNNGV. Deletions cut 1 base from V and 1 base from J, with 11 bases between. Here the CDR3 DNA reads TGTGCCAGCAGCTTAGCGGCAGGGCCTTCTGGAAACACCATATATTTT. Protein sequence: CASSLAAGPSGNTIYF. The variable domain in full, completed from reference TRBV11-2 and TRBJ1-3, reads EAGVAQSPRYKIIEKRQSVAFWCNPISGHATLYWYQQILGQGPKLLIQFQNNGVVDDSQLPKDRFSAERLKGVDSTLKIQPAKLEDSAVYLCASSLAAGPSGNTIYFGEGSWLTVV.

This clone was seen just once. The gene calls are TRBV13 and TRBJ2-5; no reliable D call. V was clipped by 2 bases and J by 2 bases, with 0 bases between them. CDR1 PRHDT and CDR2 FYEKMQ come from the germline V gene (reference sequence). The CDR3 runs to 11 residues. Here the CDR3 DNA reads TGTGCCAGCAGCTTACAAGAGACCCAGTACTTC. It specifies CASSLQETQYF. The variable domain in full, completed from reference TRBV13 and TRBJ2-5, reads AAGVIQSPRHLIKEKRETATLKCYPIPRHDTVYWYQQGPGQDPQFLISFYEKMQSDKGSIPDRFSAQQFSDYHSELNMSSLELGDSALYFCASSLQETQYFGPGTRLLVL.

This chain joins TRBV11-2 and TRBJ2-3; TRBD2 matches 8 bases. Germline V gene lookup returns CDR1 SGHAT and CDR2 FQNNGV. The CDR3 spans 17 residues. V was clipped by 0 bases and J by 5 bases; unmatched bases: 10. Here the CDR3 reads CASSLDRSGSLVDTQYF. CDR3 nucleotide sequence: TGTGCCAGCAGCTTAGATCGGAGCGGGAGCCTAGTAGATACGCAGTATTTT.

Here the CDR3 reads CASSQGVSTDTQYF. CDR3 nucleotides: TGCGCCAGCAGCCAAGGAGTAAGCACAGATACGCAGTATTTT. The chain combines TRBV4-1 with TRBJ2-3, with D uncertain. CDR1 and CDR2 (germline): MGHRA, YSYEKL. The CDR3 consists of 14 residues. The V and J ends lost 1 base and 0 bases respectively, with 5 bases between them.

This chain links TRBV6-5 with TRBJ1-1; D unresolved. The CDR3 has 13 residues. V was clipped by 6 bases and J by 3 bases, with 11 bases between them. The germline V gene encodes CDR1 MNHEY and CDR2 SVGAGI. DNA for the CDR3: TGTGCCAGCAGCCAGAACTCGGACACTGAAGCTTTCTTT. This codes for CASSQNSDTEAFF.

The V gene is TRBV13, the J gene TRBJ1-1, with TRBD1 identical over 9 bases. Per germline, CDR1 PRHDT and CDR2 FYEKMQ (reference sequence). The CDR3 covers 16 residues. V shed 4 bases and J 3 bases; nucleotides not matched to a gene: 9. The CDR3 loop reads CASSSPLTGGDTEAFF. CDR3 DNA: TGTGCCAGCAGCTCCCCCCTGACAGGGGGGGACACTGAAGCTTTCTTT.

The rearrangement uses TRBV19 and TRBJ2-2; no reliable D call. Germline assignment: CDR1 LNHDA and CDR2 SQIVND (reference sequence). V was trimmed by 7 bases and J by 3 bases, leaving 6 bases between them. This CDR3 spans 12 amino acids. The CDR3 DNA reads as TGTGCCAGTACCTCTTACACCGGGGAGCTGTTTTTT. Amino acids: CASTSYTGELFF.

The chain links TRBV6-6 to TRBJ1-2, with a tentative D call TRBD1 (5 bases). The germline CDR1 and CDR2 sequences are MNHNY and SVGAGI (reference sequence). CDR3 length: 14 residues. Trimming cost V 6 bases and J 3 bases, with 14 bases left between them. The CDR3 nucleotides are TGTGCCAGCAGCAACGGGGGGTTGGACTATGGCTACACCTTC. Translated: CASSNGGLDYGYTF.

The chain employs TRBV6-6 and TRBJ2-7; D unresolved. Germline V gene sequence: CDR1 MNHNY, CDR2 SVGAGI (reference sequence). The CDR3 sequence is 11 residues long. The V end was cut by 3 bases, the J end by 4 bases, with 4 bases between. CDR3 in amino acids: CASSYNYEQYF. DNA for the CDR3: TGTGCCAGCAGTTATAATTACGAGCAGTACTTC.

This clone was seen once. The chain joins TRBV5-8 to TRBJ2-7; 9 bases align to TRBD1. J lost 3 bases, V lost 4 bases, and 11 bases had no gene match. Germline lookup yields CDR1 SGHTS and CDR2 YDEGEE. This CDR3 comprises 16 residues. CDR3 region: CASSPRTGVSSYEQYF. CDR3 bases: TGTGCCAGCAGCCCCCGGACAGGGGTATCGAGCTACGAGCAGTACTTC.

The chain joins TRBV11-2 to TRBJ2-2; TRBD2 aligns across 13 bases. The CDR3 loop spans 15 amino acids. Germline V gives CDR1 SGHAT, CDR2 FQNNGV. The V gene end was trimmed by 8 bases and the J gene end by 9 bases; junction bases not matched to a gene: 9. DNA for the CDR3: TGTGCCAGCTGCTACGACGGGACTAGCGGGAGGGAGCTGTTTTTT. It yields the protein CASCYDGTSGRELFF. Full variable domain (missing parts from reference TRBV11-2 and TRBJ2-2): EAGVAQSPRYKIIEKRQSVAFWCNPISGHATLYWYQQILGQGPKLLIQFQNNGVVDDSQLPKDRFSAERLKGVDSTLKIQPAKLEDSAVYLCASCYDGTSGRELFFGEGSRLTVL.

The chain links TRBV5-1 to TRBJ2-7, with 9 bases identical to TRBD2. Trimming removed 2 bases from V and 0 bases from J; junction bases left unmatched: 3. This CDR3 spans 15 amino acids. Per the germline V gene, CDR1 is SGHRS and CDR2 is YFSETQ. The DNA of the CDR3 is TGCGCCAGCAGCTTTGGTAGCGGGAGCTCCTACGAGCAGTACTTC. Protein product: CASSFGSGSSYEQYF.

The rearrangement links TRBV6-5 to TRBJ1-4; no clear D gene. The CDR3 totals 13 residues. Germline CDR1 MNHEY, CDR2 SVGAGI. V lost 5 bases and J 6 bases, leaving 10 bases between the germline ends. The CDR3 DNA is TGTGCCAGCAGTCCCGGGTCCTATGAAAAACTGTTTTTT. Translating gives CASSPGSYEKLFF.

The rearrangement links TRBV5-1 to TRBJ2-7; 8 bases line up with TRBD1. The J segment lost 3 bases and the V segment lost 4 bases, leaving 3 bases of the junction unmatched. CDR1 is SGHRS, CDR2 YFSETQ, per germline. CDR3 length equals 13 residues. The CDR3 DNA follows: TGCGCCAGCAGCGGGACAGGCGACTACGAGCAGTACTTC. Protein: CASSGTGDYEQYF.

V is TRBV6-1 and J is TRBJ1-5; D ambiguous. Germline V CDR1 and CDR2: MNHNS, SASEGT. This CDR3 has 15 amino acids. The V end was cut by 2 bases, the J end by 4 bases, with 12 bases between. CDR3 sequence (DNA): TGTGCCAGCAGTGAATATCGGACGGGGAATCAGCCCCAGCATTTT. As protein: CASSEYRTGNQPQHF.

The CDR3: CASSRQGAGDTQYF. The DNA of the CDR3 is TGTGCCAGCAGTCGCCAGGGGGCTGGAGATACGCAGTATTTT. The gene calls are TRBV28 and TRBJ2-3; TRBD1 matches 8 bases. V gave up 5 bases and J gave up 5 bases; unmatched junction bases: 6. The CDR3 extends over 14 amino acids. Germline assignment: CDR1 MDHEN and CDR2 SYDVKM.

The chain couples TRBV6-5 to TRBJ1-2; D is possibly TRBD1 (5 bases). The CDR3 runs 13 residues. Per germline, CDR1 MNHEY and CDR2 SVGAGI. With 6 bases removed from V and 3 bases from J, the gap between germline ends came to 11 bases. CDR3 DNA: TGTGCCAGCAGGCAGGGTCTCGACTATGGCTACACCTTC. This encodes CASRQGLDYGYTF.

The chain employs TRBV4-1 and TRBJ1-4; unclear D gene. V dropped 1 base and J dropped 5 bases, with 14 bases sitting between them. Germline values: CDR1 MGHRA, CDR2 YSYEKL. This CDR3 has 16 residues. The CDR3 is CASSQGEVPVNEKLFF. The CDR3 nucleotides read TGCGCCAGCAGCCAAGGGGAGGTCCCAGTGAATGAAAAACTGTTTTTT.

The count of this clone is one. CDR3 region: CSPGGYEQYF. CDR3 bases: TGCAGCCCCGGAGGCTACGAGCAGTACTTC. This chain connects TRBV29-1 to TRBJ2-7, with a possible D match to TRBD2 (5 bases). The CDR3 has 10 amino acids. Between the trimmed V and J ends, which lost 8 bases and 3 bases, there was a span of 8 bases. CDR1 is SQVTM and CDR2 is ANQGSEA in the germline V gene.

This chain joins TRBV28 and TRBJ2-7; D might be TRBD1 (6 bases). Germline V CDR1 and CDR2: MDHEN, SYDVKM. V was trimmed by 5 bases and J by 0 bases, leaving 11 bases between them. The CDR3 consists of 14 residues. CDR3 loop: CASSKRQASYEQYF. The CDR3 nucleotides are TGTGCCAGCAGTAAAAGACAGGCCTCCTACGAGCAGTACTTC. Using reference TRBV28 and TRBJ2-7 for the parts outside the CDR3, the full variable domain is DVKVTQSSRYLVKRTGEKVFLECVQDMDHENMFWYRQDPGLGLRLIYFSYDVKMKEKGDIPEGYSVSREKKERFSLILESASTNQTSMYLCASSKRQASYEQYFGPGTRLTVT.

The chain carries TRBV6-1 and TRBJ2-1; D is unclear. V lost 7 bases, J lost 0 bases, and 10 bases lay in between. The CDR3 length is 14 residues. CDR1 MNHNS and CDR2 SASEGT come from the germline V gene. The CDR3 protein is CASTGLSSYNEQFF. In DNA, the CDR3 is TGTGCCAGCACGGGCTTAAGCTCCTACAATGAGCAGTTCTTC.

The sample holds one count of this clone. V and J are TRBV21-1 and TRBJ2-5. TRBV21-1 counts as a pseudogene. The length of the CDR3 is 16 residues. The chain's CDR3 is CASSKRGARTAETQYF. As DNA, the CDR3 is TGTGCCAGCAGCAAAAGAGGAGCCAGGACGGCAGAGACCCAGTACTTC.

The chain has TRBV29-1 and TRBJ2-5, with 7 nucleotides matching TRBD1. The V and J ends lost 3 bases and 1 base, in that order; junction bases with no gene match: 8. Germline assignment: CDR1 SQVTM and CDR2 ANQGSEA. The CDR3 is made up of 15 amino acids. CDR3 amino acids: CSVDARDRSQETQYF. Here the CDR3 DNA reads TGCAGCGTTGACGCCCGGGACAGATCCCAAGAGACCCAGTACTTC. Filled out from reference TRBV29-1 and TRBJ2-5, the complete variable domain reads SAVISQKPSRDICQRGTSLTIQCQVDSQVTMMFWYRQQPGQSLTLIATANQGSEATYESGFVIDKFPISRPNLTFSTLTVSNMSPEDSSIYLCSVDARDRSQETQYFGPGTRLLVL.

The V gene is TRBV28, the J gene TRBJ2-2; TRBD2 might be the D (6 bases). This CDR3 contains 16 residues. From germline, CDR1 is MDHEN and CDR2 SYDVKM. The V end was cut by 1 base, the J end by 5 bases, with 14 bases between. The CDR3 nucleotides are TGTGCCAGCAGTTTATCAGCCAGGGAGGTAACCGGGGAGCTGTTTTTT. Its protein is CASSLSAREVTGELFF.